The clone carrying this T cell receptor (beta chain) has more than one count but fewer than ten. Its antigen is not known. Graves' hyperthyroidism qualified as stable when ophthalmopathy did not progress within 18 months. Diagnosis rested on symptoms, serum thyroxine and TRAb, thyroid ultrasound, and orbital computed tomography. Unmatched junction bases numbered 11, after V lost 7 bases and J lost 6 bases. The CDR3 is 15 amino acids. Germline V gene sequence: CDR1 GTSNPN, CDR2 SVGIG (reference sequence). Amplification targeted TCR beta CDR3 regions from RNA transcripts. The TCR CDR3 was amplified in a first-round RT-PCR using the HTBI primer set. TCRdb re-analysed the multiplex PCR reads in MiXCR, keeping a single row per CDR3 protein. This sample carries some 550,000 distinct CDR3 sequences, about a fifth of them seen once, and the ten largest clones take around 27%. This specimen belongs to a study of T cells in Graves' hyperthyroidism and ophthalmopathy. Findings and limits, study-wide: The model forecast ophthalmopathy, anticipating it by a median about six months before onset. Most clonotypes expanded in the thyroid (above 0.001) were also present in blood.

The receptor comes from a man aged 18 to 30 with Graves' hyperthyroidism. The chain combines TRBV30 with TRBJ2-1, with 11 bases that match TRBD2. The sample was blood. CDR3 loop: CASRGLADIFNEQFF. CDR3 sequence (DNA): TGTGCCTCCCGGGGACTAGCGGATATATTCAATGAGCAGTTCTTC.